This TCR beta chain came from a study of cytomegalovirus exposure and HLA in healthy donors. Study-wide background: Unique TCRs numbering around 85 million, obtained from HLA-typed donors, made up an early data release. Findings and caveats of the study: TCR beta V- and J-gene trimming was later associated with a missense DCLRE1C variant. An analysis that came later showed most CMV-associated TCR beta chains appearing HLA-restricted.

J gave up 4 bases and V 3 bases, and 2 bases lay outside the gene matches. The germline V gene encodes CDR1 ENHRY and CDR2 SYGVKD. This CDR3 region has 13 residues. Turning to this clone: Its antigen is still unknown.

Primers: 60 Vbeta forward and 13 Jbeta reverse. Study processing details: An analysis that came later counted tens of millions of unique TCR beta chains, around 12 million shared. The repertoire was sequenced with immunoSEQ multiplex PCR; TCRdb's copy has only in-frame clones and lacks some. V and J calls and clone size come straight from that table; D and trimming were deduced from the DNA. The sample carries some 120,000 clones, 75% to 80% recorded once. V and J are TRBV10-3 and TRBJ1-2, with 7 positions matching TRBD1. What was sequenced was PBMCs. The TCR sequence derives from a woman aged 40 to 50 in good health and CMV-seronegative. CDR3 DNA sequence: TGTGCCATCAGTGAAGACAGGGTCTATGGCTACACCTTC. Encoded protein: CAISEDRVYGYTF.